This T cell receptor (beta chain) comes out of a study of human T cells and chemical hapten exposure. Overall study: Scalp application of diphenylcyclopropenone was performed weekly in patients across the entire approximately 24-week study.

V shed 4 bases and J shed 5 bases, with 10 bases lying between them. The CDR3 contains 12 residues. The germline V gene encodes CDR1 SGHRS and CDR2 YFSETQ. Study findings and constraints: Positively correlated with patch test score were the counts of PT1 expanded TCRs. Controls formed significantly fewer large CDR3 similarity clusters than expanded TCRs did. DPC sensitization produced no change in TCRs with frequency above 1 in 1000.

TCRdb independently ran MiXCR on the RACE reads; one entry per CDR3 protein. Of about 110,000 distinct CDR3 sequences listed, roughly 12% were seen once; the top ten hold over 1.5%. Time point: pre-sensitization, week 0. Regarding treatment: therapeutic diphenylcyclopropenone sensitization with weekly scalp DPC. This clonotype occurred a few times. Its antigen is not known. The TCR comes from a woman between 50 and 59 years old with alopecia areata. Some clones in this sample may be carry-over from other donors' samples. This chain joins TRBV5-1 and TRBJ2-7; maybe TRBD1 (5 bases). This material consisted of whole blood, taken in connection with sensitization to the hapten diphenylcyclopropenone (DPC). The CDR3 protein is CASSRTFDEQYF. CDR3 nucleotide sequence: TGCGCCAGCAGCAGGACATTCGACGAGCAGTACTTC.